The T cell receptor (beta chain) described here comes from a study of PD-1 blockade in classical Hodgkin lymphoma. Study-level information: Intravenous nivolumab at 3 mg/kg was given to patients every 2 weeks.

Relapse was seen in all patients after autologous stem cell transplantation, and brentuximab vedotin exposure was variable. Classifying best responses yielded complete response, partial response or progressive disease. The repertoire was sequenced with immunoSEQ multiplex PCR; TCRdb's copy has only in-frame clones and lacks some. The sample lists roughly 11,000 clones; over 70% were seen once. V was trimmed by 7 bases and J by 4 bases, leaving 17 bases between them. CDR1 and CDR2 from the germline V gene are MNHNS and SASEGT. The CDR3 has 15 residues. Study observations and caveats: Later analyses included only patients treated at least 1 year post-ASCT.

Comment on this clone: Antigen unknown.

J is TRBJ1-5 and V is TRBV6-1; D is unclear. This TCR was recovered from a human donor with classical Hodgkin lymphoma. Here the sequenced sample was peripheral blood mononuclear cells (PBMCs), taken at baseline. The CDR3 DNA follows: TGTGCCAGCACAGGTGAGCTTATTCCAAATCAGCCCCAGCATTTT. It specifies CASTGELIPNQPQHF.